These 32 T cell receptor beta chains were sequenced from one sample in a study of shared clonotypes between healthy human individuals. CD45RO negativity and positive selection for CCR7 defined naive CD8 cells, a population that excluded terminally differentiated effector memory CD45RA+ cells. Sequenced by immunoSEQ multiplex PCR; TCRdb stores in-frame clones only, minus some. The repertoire holds around 610,000 clones, with about 96% as singletons. The specimen sequenced was naive CD8+ T cells sorted from blood. The source of these receptors is a young woman in good health.

The genes are TRBV15 and TRBJ2-3, with TRBD2 identical over 9 bases. The CDR3 spans 17 residues. CDR1 and CDR2 from the germline V gene are LNHNV and YYDKDF (reference sequence). V dropped 0 bases and J dropped 5; count of bases not matched to a gene: 9. The CDR3 region is CATSRDYAGGPGDTQYF. CDR3 in DNA: TGTGCCACCAGCAGAGATTACGCGGGAGGGCCCGGAGATACGCAGTATTTT.

The CDR3 DNA sequence: TGTGCCAGCAGTGAAGAATCACAGGGGGTTGACACAGATACGCAGTATTTT. Amino acids: CASSEESQGVDTDTQYF. The chain uses TRBV2 and TRBJ2-3; 8 bases fit TRBD1. Germline loops: CDR1 SNHLY, CDR2 FYNNEI. After removal of 1 base from V and 2 bases from J, the junction contained 8 bases not matched to a gene. The CDR3 length is 17 residues.

This chain connects TRBV19 to TRBJ2-7; no reliable D call. Germline loops: CDR1 LNHDA, CDR2 SQIVND (reference sequence). V was pared by 4 bases and J by 2 bases, with 6 bases between. The CDR3 sequence is 12 residues long. The CDR3 region is CASSTGPYEQYF. CDR3 coding DNA: TGTGCCAGTAGTACAGGCCCCTACGAGCAGTACTTC. Based on the CDR3 plus reference TRBV19 and TRBJ2-7, the full variable domain is DGGITQSPKYLFRKEGQNVTLSCEQNLNHDAMYWYRQDPGQGLRLIYYSQIVNDFQKGDIAEGYSVSREKKESFPLTVTSAQKNPTAFYLCASSTGPYEQYFGPGTRLTVT.

This chain connects TRBV21-1 to TRBJ1-4; the D call in the table, TRBD1, was not verified against the DNA. TRBV21-1 is marked as a pseudogene. This CDR3 comprises 12 residues. The CDR3 spells CAGWDRDEKLFF. Here the CDR3 DNA reads TGTGCCGGTTGGGACAGGGATGAAAAACTGTTTTTT.

The chain links TRBV14 to TRBJ2-7, with D unclear. This CDR3 is built from 14 residues. Trimming removed 3 bases at V and 0 bases at J, with 9 bases between. From germline, CDR1 is SGHDN and CDR2 FVKESK. The CDR3 is CASSQEGISYEQYF. CDR3 coding DNA: TGTGCCAGCAGCCAGGAAGGGATCTCCTACGAGCAGTACTTC.

For this clone: This sample also contains other DNA sequences that code for the same CDR3. The chain combines TRBV28 with TRBJ2-7; D is undetermined. The V and J ends lost 2 bases and 0 bases respectively, with 8 bases between them. The germline V gene encodes CDR1 MDHEN and CDR2 SYDVKM. This CDR3 spans 14 amino acids. CDR3 amino acids: CASSLGRSSYEQYF. The CDR3 region has the DNA TGTGCCAGCAGTTTAGGTCGGTCCTCCTACGAGCAGTACTTC.

This chain uses TRBV2 with TRBJ1-1; 9 bases are shared with TRBD1. Trimming at V came to 3 bases and at J to 4 bases, leaving 15 bases not matched to a gene. The CDR3 is 18 amino acids. Germline-derived CDR1 and CDR2 are SNHLY and FYNNEI. DNA for the CDR3: TGTGCCAGCAGTGAGGTGACAGGGGGGTTTTCTCTGGGCACTGAAGCTTTCTTT. Translated: CASSEVTGGFSLGTEAFF.

V usage is TRBV7-2 and J usage is TRBJ1-2; 9 nucleotides match TRBD1. Per the germline V gene, CDR1 is SGHTA and CDR2 is FQGNSA. Germline trimming cut 3 bases from V and 2 bases from J; bases unmatched to any gene: 7. The CDR3 covers 16 residues. The CDR3 DNA is TGTGCCAGCAGCTTGCCTAGGGGACAGGGAAACTATGGCTACACCTTC. The encoded protein is CASSLPRGQGNYGYTF.

The CDR3 sequence: CASSSTSRGTYEQYF. The DNA for the CDR3 is TGTGCCAGCAGCTCCACAAGTCGGGGTACCTACGAGCAGTACTTC. The chain couples TRBV5-4 to TRBJ2-7, with D possibly TRBD2 on 5 matching bases. V lost 3 bases and J 2 bases, leaving 15 bases between the germline ends. Germline CDR1 is SGHNT and CDR2 is YYREEE (reference sequence). The CDR3 is 15 residues long. Using reference TRBV5-4 and TRBJ2-7 for the parts outside the CDR3, the full variable domain is ETGVTQSPTHLIKTRGQQVTLRCSSQSGHNTVSWYQQALGQGPQFIFQYYREEENGRGNFPPRFSGLQFPNYSSELNVNALELDDSALYLCASSSTSRGTYEQYFGPGTRLTVT.

The gene calls are TRBV27 and TRBJ2-7, with 9 bases matching TRBD1. CDR1 MNHEY and CDR2 SMNVEV come from the germline V gene (reference sequence). Germline trimming cut 4 bases from V and 3 bases from J; bases unmatched to any gene: 7. The CDR3 spans 15 residues. CDR3 nucleotides: TGTGCCAGCAGTTCGCAAAACAGGGGGCTCTACGAGCAGTACTTC. This gives the protein CASSSQNRGLYEQYF.

This clone was seen only a few times. This specimen includes other DNA sequences encoding the same CDR3. The chain is built from TRBV7-2 and TRBJ2-5; D call uncertain. CDR1 and CDR2 from the germline V gene are SGHTA and FQGNSA. Trimming stripped 1 base from V and 3 bases from J, with 6 bases between. The CDR3 spans 13 residues. The CDR3 protein is CASSLDREETQYF. The CDR3 DNA sequence: TGTGCCAGCAGCTTAGATCGGGAAGAGACCCAGTACTTC.

The V gene is TRBV11-2, the J gene TRBJ2-1, with D maybe TRBD2 (6 bases). V lost 5 bases and J 2 bases, leaving 10 bases between the germline ends. CDR3 length equals 14 residues. CDR1 SGHAT and CDR2 FQNNGV come from the germline V gene. For the CDR3, the DNA is TGTGCCAGCAGCCTAGCGCACGCCTACAATGAGCAGTTCTTC. It specifies CASSLAHAYNEQFF.

The V gene is TRBV19, the J gene TRBJ2-1; TRBD2 matches 10 bases. CDR3 size: 15 residues. Trimming removed 6 bases from V and 4 bases from J; junction bases left unmatched: 6. Germline-derived CDR1 and CDR2 are LNHDA and SQIVND (reference sequence). In nucleotides, the CDR3 is TGTGCCAGTAGGGCCGGGACTAGCGAATACAATGAGCAGTTCTTC. Its protein product is CASRAGTSEYNEQFF. The full variable domain, its missing parts supplied by reference TRBV19 and TRBJ2-1, is DGGITQSPKYLFRKEGQNVTLSCEQNLNHDAMYWYRQDPGQGLRLIYYSQIVNDFQKGDIAEGYSVSREKKESFPLTVTSAQKNPTAFYLCASRAGTSEYNEQFFGPGTRLTVL.

The chain links TRBV28 to TRBJ2-2, with D possibly being TRBD2 (5 bases). The germline V gene encodes CDR1 MDHEN and CDR2 SYDVKM. The CDR3 contains 17 residues. Trimming left V 2 bases short and J 2 bases short, with 15 bases between. The CDR3 is CASSLGTGRENTGELFF. In DNA, the CDR3 is TGTGCCAGCAGTTTAGGCACCGGACGGGAAAACACCGGGGAGCTGTTTTTT.

The chain employs TRBV5-1 and TRBJ1-4; no firm D call. The CDR3 totals 16 residues. V was clipped by 0 bases and J by 8 bases, with 17 bases between them. Germline CDR1 reads SGHRS; CDR2 reads YFSETQ. The CDR3 DNA follows: TGCGCCAGCAGCTTGGCAACGAGGACGGTTGGGGAAAAACTGTTTTTT. Amino acids: CASSLATRTVGEKLFF.

The CDR3 DNA sequence: TGTGCCAGCAGCTTCACTAGCGGGGAATACAATGAGCAGTTCTTC. Residues: CASSFTSGEYNEQFF. This sequence joins TRBV11-2 and TRBJ2-1; 10 nucleotides match TRBD2. V shed 3 bases, J shed 4 bases, and the junction held 3 bases outside the gene matches. Germline assignment: CDR1 SGHAT and CDR2 FQNNGV. This CDR3 region has 15 residues.

The genes are TRBV2 and TRBJ2-1; D is undetermined. Per the germline V gene, CDR1 is SNHLY and CDR2 is FYNNEI. The CDR3 loop spans 13 amino acids. Deletions cut 0 bases from V and 5 bases from J, with 5 bases between. The CDR3 here is CASSEAANNEQFF. As DNA, the CDR3 is TGTGCCAGCAGTGAAGCGGCGAACAATGAGCAGTTCTTC.

This clone has just one count. Here the CDR3 DNA reads TGTGCCAGCAGCCCCGGGGGCAGGGGGCTTTACAATGAGCAGTTCTTC. It specifies CASSPGGRGLYNEQFF. V is TRBV7-9 and J is TRBJ2-1, with 8 bases that match TRBD1. V shed 5 bases, J shed 4 bases, and the junction held 10 bases outside the gene matches. Looked up from germline, CDR1 is SEHNR and CDR2 is FQNEAQ (reference sequence). There are 16 residues in the CDR3.

The chain joins TRBV13 to TRBJ2-1; 11 nucleotides agree with TRBD2. This CDR3 region has 15 residues. V was clipped by 5 bases and J by 7 bases; unmatched bases: 7. Germline values: CDR1 PRHDT, CDR2 FYEKMQ (reference sequence). CDR3 residues: CASSRLAGIRNEQFF. CDR3 DNA sequence: TGTGCCAGCAGCCGACTAGCGGGAATTAGAAATGAGCAGTTCTTC.

This clone is a singleton in its sample. The sample contains more than one DNA sequence encoding this CDR3. V usage is TRBV27 and J usage is TRBJ1-5; D unclear. This CDR3 has 14 amino acids. The germline CDR1 and CDR2 sequences are MNHEY and SMNVEV (reference sequence). Trimming left V 2 bases short and J 7 bases short, with 12 bases between. This chain's CDR3 is CASSLVGAAQPQHF. Here the CDR3 DNA reads TGTGCCAGCAGTTTAGTGGGAGCGGCACAGCCCCAGCATTTT.

The V and J genes are TRBV5-6 and TRBJ2-3, with D tentatively TRBD1 or TRBD2 (5 bases each). CDR1 and CDR2 from the germline V gene are SGHDT and YYEEEE. V shed 0 bases and J shed 3 bases, with 11 bases lying between them. This CDR3 is 15 amino acids long. The CDR3 protein is CASSLVGTSTDTQYF. For the CDR3, the DNA is TGTGCCAGCAGCTTGGTCGGGACCTCGACAGATACGCAGTATTTT.

The J gene is TRBJ2-1, the V gene TRBV11-2; 7 bases are shared with TRBD2. The germline V gene has CDR1 SGHAT and CDR2 FQNNGV. CDR3 length: 15 amino acids. V was clipped by 5 bases and J by 8 bases; unmatched bases: 12. The chain's CDR3 is CASSRGRGEGDEQFF. CDR3 bases: TGTGCCAGCAGCCGGGGACGAGGGGAGGGCGATGAGCAGTTCTTC. The full variable domain, in which reference TRBV11-2 and TRBJ2-1 provide the parts outside the CDR3, is EAGVAQSPRYKIIEKRQSVAFWCNPISGHATLYWYQQILGQGPKLLIQFQNNGVVDDSQLPKDRFSAERLKGVDSTLKIQPAKLEDSAVYLCASSRGRGEGDEQFFGPGTRLTVL.

The V gene is TRBV6-5, the J gene TRBJ2-7; perhaps TRBD2 as D (6 bases). V was trimmed by 5 bases and J by 2 bases, leaving 16 bases between them. The CDR3 length is 15 residues. CDR1 and CDR2 (germline): MNHEY, SVGAGI. The chain's CDR3 is CASSQSGRWAYEQYF. The CDR3 DNA reads TGTGCCAGCAGTCAAAGCGGGCGCTGGGCCTACGAGCAGTACTTC.

CDR3 sequence (DNA): TGTGCCAGCGCCCTTCGGCTTGCCTACGAGCAGTACTTC. Translating gives CASALRLAYEQYF. The genes are TRBV28 and TRBJ2-7; no reliable D call. V lost 8 bases to trimming and J lost 2 bases, with 13 bases between them. The CDR3 loop spans 13 amino acids. The germline V gene has CDR1 MDHEN and CDR2 SYDVKM.

This clone was found once. The rearrangement uses TRBV7-6 and TRBJ2-1, with 11 bases identical to TRBD2. This CDR3 is 16 amino acids long. CDR1 SGHVS and CDR2 FNYEAQ come from the germline V gene. Trimming took 3 bases from V and 1 from J; bases not matched to a gene: 2. The chain's CDR3 is CASSFSGGESYNEQFF. DNA of the CDR3: TGTGCCAGCAGCTTTAGCGGGGGGGAATCCTACAATGAGCAGTTCTTC. The full variable domain, with the rest looked up from reference TRBV7-6 and TRBJ2-1, is GAGVSQSPRYKVTKRGQDVALRCDPISGHVSLYWYRQALGQGPEFLTYFNYEAQQDKSGLPNDRFSAERPEGSISTLTIQRTEQRDSAMYRCASSFSGGESYNEQFFGPGTRLTVL.

CDR3 residues: CASSLSTGLAGNTGELFF. The CDR3 region has the DNA TGTGCCAGCAGTTTATCGACGGGACTAGCGGGGAACACCGGGGAGCTGTTTTTT. This chain uses TRBV27 with TRBJ2-2, with TRBD2 matching over 12 bases. Germline loops: CDR1 MNHEY, CDR2 SMNVEV (reference sequence). The CDR3 contains 18 residues. J was trimmed by 1 base and V by 0 bases; bases with no gene match: 3.

This rearrangement joins TRBV7-9 to TRBJ1-1; unclear D gene. The CDR3 covers 14 residues. Germline-derived CDR1 and CDR2 are SEHNR and FQNEAQ (reference sequence). Trimming stripped 5 bases from V and 1 base from J, with 11 bases between. In DNA form, the CDR3 reads TGTGCCAGCAGCCCCACTAGAGCGAACACTGAAGCTTTCTTT. Amino acids: CASSPTRANTEAFF.

This rearrangement joins TRBV5-4 to TRBJ1-2; no firm D call. Germline values: CDR1 SGHNT, CDR2 YYREEE (reference sequence). The CDR3 loop spans 17 amino acids. Trimming left V 3 bases short and J 8 bases short, with 26 bases between. CDR3 coding DNA: TGTGCCAGCAGCTCCTCCTTCCTGAGACACCCGCGGGAAGGCTACACCTTC. Its protein product is CASSSSFLRHPREGYTF.

J is TRBJ2-7 and V is TRBV19, with 7 positions matching TRBD1. This CDR3 is built from 15 residues. Germline-derived CDR1 and CDR2 are LNHDA and SQIVND (reference sequence). The trim removed 3 bases at V and 4 bases at J, leaving 9 bases unmatched. CDR3 sequence reads: CASSMGPGQFYEQYF. CDR3 nucleotide sequence: TGTGCCAGTAGTATGGGTCCGGGACAGTTTTACGAGCAGTACTTC.

This clone was detected once. The rearrangement links TRBV28 to TRBJ2-1; D is possibly TRBD2 (6 bases). Germline CDR1 is MDHEN and CDR2 is SYDVKM. The CDR3 sequence is 16 residues long. The V end was cut by 3 bases, the J end by 1 base, with 13 bases between. The CDR3 region is CASSFGSGDSYNEQFF. The DNA for the CDR3 is TGTGCCAGCAGTTTCGGTTCGGGAGATTCCTACAATGAGCAGTTCTTC.

The V and J genes are TRBV7-6 and TRBJ2-7; 9 positions match TRBD2. The germline CDR1 and CDR2 sequences are SGHVS and FNYEAQ. The CDR3 has 12 amino acids. Germline trimming cut 5 bases from V and 6 bases from J; bases unmatched to any gene: 2. CDR3 nucleotides: TGTGCCAGCAGCGGGACTAGCCGCGAGCAGTACTTC. Its protein is CASSGTSREQYF.

This clone was recorded only once. The V gene is TRBV27, the J gene TRBJ1-1, with a possible D match to TRBD1 (6 bases). The germline CDR1 and CDR2 sequences are MNHEY and SMNVEV (reference sequence). The V end was cut by 6 bases, the J end by 5 bases, with 16 bases between. The length of the CDR3 is 14 residues. The CDR3 reads CASSTMTGRTEAFF. CDR3 coding DNA: TGTGCCAGCAGCACAATGACAGGAAGGACTGAAGCTTTCTTT.